This T cell receptor beta chain was sequenced for a study of cytomegalovirus exposure and HLA in healthy donors. It was with 60 Vbeta and 13 Jbeta primers that the PCR ran. The assay was immunoSEQ multiplex PCR, and TCRdb's table has in-frame clones only and misses some. The table lists 150,000 or so clones, about 65% of them singletons. This clone was seen only once. The V and J ends lost 5 bases and 2 bases respectively, with 14 bases between them. The V gene's germline CDR1 is SEHNR and CDR2 FQNEAQ (reference sequence). This CDR3 has 15 amino acids. V is TRBV7-9 and J is TRBJ2-3, with D possibly being TRBD1 (6 bases). The specimen was PBMCs. This TCR was recovered from a man aged 35 to 55 in good health and CMV-seropositive. The CDR3 spells CASSPSGHPTDTQYF. DNA of the CDR3: TGTGCCAGCAGCCCTTCGGGACATCCCACAGATACGCAGTATTTT.